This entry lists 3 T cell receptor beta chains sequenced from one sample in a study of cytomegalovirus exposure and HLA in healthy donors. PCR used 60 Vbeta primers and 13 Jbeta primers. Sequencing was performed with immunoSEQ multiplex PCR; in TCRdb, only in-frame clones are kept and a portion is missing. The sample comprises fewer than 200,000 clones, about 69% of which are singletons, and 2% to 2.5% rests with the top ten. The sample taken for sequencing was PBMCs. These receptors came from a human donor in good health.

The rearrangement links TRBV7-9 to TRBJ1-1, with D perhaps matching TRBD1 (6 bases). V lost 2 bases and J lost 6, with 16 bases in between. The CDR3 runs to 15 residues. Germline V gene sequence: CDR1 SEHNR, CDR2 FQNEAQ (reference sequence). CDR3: CASSLKGGTSAEAFF. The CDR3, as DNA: TGTGCCAGCAGCTTAAAGGGGGGGACTTCAGCTGAAGCTTTCTTT.

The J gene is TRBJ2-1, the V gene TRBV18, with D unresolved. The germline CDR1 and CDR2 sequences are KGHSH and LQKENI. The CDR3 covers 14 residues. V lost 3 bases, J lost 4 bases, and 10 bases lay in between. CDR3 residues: CASSPSGEYNEQFF. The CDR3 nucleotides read TGTGCCAGCTCACCCTCGGGTGAGTACAATGAGCAGTTCTTC.

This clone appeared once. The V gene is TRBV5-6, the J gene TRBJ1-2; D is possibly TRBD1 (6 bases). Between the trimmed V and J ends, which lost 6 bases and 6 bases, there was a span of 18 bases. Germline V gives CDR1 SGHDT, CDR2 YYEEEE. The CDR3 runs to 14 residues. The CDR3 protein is CASTPLGGLDGYTF. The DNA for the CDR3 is TGTGCCAGCACTCCCCTCGGGGGGCTTGATGGCTACACCTTC.